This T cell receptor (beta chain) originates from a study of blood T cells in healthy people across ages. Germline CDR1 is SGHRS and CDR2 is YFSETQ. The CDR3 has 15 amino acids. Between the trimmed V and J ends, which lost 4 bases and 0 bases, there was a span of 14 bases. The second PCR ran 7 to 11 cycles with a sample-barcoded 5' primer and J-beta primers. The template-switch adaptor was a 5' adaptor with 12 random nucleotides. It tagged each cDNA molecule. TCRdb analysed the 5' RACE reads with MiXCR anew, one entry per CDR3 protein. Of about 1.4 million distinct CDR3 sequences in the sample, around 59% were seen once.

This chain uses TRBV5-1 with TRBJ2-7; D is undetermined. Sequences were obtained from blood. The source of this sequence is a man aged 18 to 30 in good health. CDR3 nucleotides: TGCGCCAGCAGCCCCGGCGGCAGCCCCTCCTACGAGCAGTACTTC. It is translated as CASSPGGSPSYEQYF.